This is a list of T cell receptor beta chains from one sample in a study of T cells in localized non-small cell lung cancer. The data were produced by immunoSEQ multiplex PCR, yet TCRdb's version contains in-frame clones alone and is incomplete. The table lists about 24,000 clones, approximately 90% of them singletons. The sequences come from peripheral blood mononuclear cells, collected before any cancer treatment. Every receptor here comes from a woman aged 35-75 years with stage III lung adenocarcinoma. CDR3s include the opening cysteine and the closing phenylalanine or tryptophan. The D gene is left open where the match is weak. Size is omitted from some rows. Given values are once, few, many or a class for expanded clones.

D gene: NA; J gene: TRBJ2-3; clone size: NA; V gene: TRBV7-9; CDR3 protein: CASSSPSPGTSTDTQYF; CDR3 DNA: TGTGCCAGCAGCTCGCCTAGTCCCGGGACTAGCACAGATACGCAGTATTTT
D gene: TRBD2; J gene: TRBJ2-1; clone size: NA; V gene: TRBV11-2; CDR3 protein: CASSFSGRRNEQFF; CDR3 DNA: TGTGCCAGCAGCTTTAGCGGGAGGAGGAATGAGCAGTTCTTC
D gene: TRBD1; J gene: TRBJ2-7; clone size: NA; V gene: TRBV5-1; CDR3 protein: CASSPRRGTGNYEQYF; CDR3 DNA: TGCGCCAGCAGCCCCCGCCGAGGGACAGGGAACTACGAGCAGTACTTC
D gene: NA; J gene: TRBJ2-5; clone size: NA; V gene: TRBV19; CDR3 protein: CASSTWETQYF; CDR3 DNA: TGTGCCAGTAGCACCTGGGAGACCCAGTACTTC
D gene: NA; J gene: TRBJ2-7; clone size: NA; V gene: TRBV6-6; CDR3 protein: CASSYDSSYEQYF; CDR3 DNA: TGTGCCAGCAGTTACGACAGCTCCTACGAGCAGTACTTC
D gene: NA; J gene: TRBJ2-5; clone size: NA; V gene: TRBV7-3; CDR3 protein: CASSLNPPETQYF; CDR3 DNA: TGTGCCAGCAGCTTAAACCCCCCAGAGACCCAGTACTTC
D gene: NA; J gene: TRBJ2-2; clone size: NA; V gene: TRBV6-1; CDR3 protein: CASSVTRTNTGELFF; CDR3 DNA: TGTGCCAGCAGTGTGACTAGGACGAACACCGGGGAGCTGTTTTTT
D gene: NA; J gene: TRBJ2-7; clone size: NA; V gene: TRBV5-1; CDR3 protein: CASSLGVVQGSGEQYF; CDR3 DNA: TGCGCCAGCAGCCTTGGTGTCGTCCAGGGGTCTGGCGAGCAGTACTTC
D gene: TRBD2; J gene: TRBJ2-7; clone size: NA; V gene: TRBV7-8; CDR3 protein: CASSPSQLATYEQYF; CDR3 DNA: TGTGCCAGCAGCCCCAGTCAACTAGCGACTTACGAGCAGTACTTC
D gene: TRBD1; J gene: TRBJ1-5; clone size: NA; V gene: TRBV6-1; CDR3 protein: CASSLQGESQPQHF; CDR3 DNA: TGTGCCAGCAGTTTACAGGGGGAAAGTCAGCCCCAGCATTTT
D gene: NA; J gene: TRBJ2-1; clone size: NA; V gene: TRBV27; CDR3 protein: CASSSRGSYNEQFF; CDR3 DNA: TGTGCCAGCAGTAGTAGAGGCTCCTACAATGAGCAGTTCTTC
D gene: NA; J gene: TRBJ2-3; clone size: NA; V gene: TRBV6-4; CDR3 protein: CASSPRGSTDTQYF; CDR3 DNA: TGTGCCAGCAGTCCCCGGGGCAGCACAGATACGCAGTATTTT
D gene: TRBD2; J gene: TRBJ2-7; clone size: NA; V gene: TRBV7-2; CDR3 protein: CASSRVPGLAGGEQYF; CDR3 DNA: TGTGCCAGCAGCCGAGTTCCGGGGCTAGCGGGTGGCGAGCAGTACTTC
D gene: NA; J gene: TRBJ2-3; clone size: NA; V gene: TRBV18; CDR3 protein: CASSLSTDTQYF; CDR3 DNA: TGTGCCAGCTCACTAAGCACAGATACGCAGTATTTT
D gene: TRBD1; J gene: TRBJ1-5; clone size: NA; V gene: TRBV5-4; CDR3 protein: CASSRQGPNQPQHF; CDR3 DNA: TGTGCCAGCAGTCGACAGGGTCCCAATCAGCCCCAGCATTTT
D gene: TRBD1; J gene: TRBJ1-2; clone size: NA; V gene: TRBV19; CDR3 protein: CASIQGGRNYGYTF; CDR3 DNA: TGTGCCAGTATCCAGGGGGGCAGGAACTATGGCTACACCTTC
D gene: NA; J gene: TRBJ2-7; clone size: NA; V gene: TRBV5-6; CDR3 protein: CASRGAGTRIREQYF; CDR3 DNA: TGTGCCAGCAGGGGCGCCGGGACCCGGATTAGGGAGCAGTACTTC
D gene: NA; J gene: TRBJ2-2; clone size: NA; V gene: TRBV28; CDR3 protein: CASSLGGVGELFF; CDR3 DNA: TGTGCCAGCAGCTTAGGGGGTGTCGGGGAGCTGTTTTTT
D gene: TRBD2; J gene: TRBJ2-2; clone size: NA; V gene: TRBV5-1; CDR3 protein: CASSLSGNPNTGELFF; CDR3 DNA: TGCGCCAGCAGCTTAAGCGGGAACCCGAACACCGGGGAGCTGTTTTTT
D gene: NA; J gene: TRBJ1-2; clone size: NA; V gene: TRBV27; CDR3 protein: CASSFLQGNYGYTF; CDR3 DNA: TGTGCCAGCAGTTTCCTACAGGGTAACTATGGCTACACCTTC
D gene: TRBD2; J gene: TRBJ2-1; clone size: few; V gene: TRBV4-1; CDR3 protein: CASSQGLAGFSSSYNEQFF; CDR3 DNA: TGCGCCAGCAGCCAAGGACTAGCGGGGTTTTCGAGCTCCTACAATGAGCAGTTCTTC
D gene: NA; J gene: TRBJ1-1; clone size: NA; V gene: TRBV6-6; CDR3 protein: CASRRDLGGTEAFF; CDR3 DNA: TGTGCCAGCAGACGAGACCTCGGCGGGACTGAAGCTTTCTTT
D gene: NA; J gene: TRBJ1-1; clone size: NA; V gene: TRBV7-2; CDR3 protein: CASSRERGEAFF; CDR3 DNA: TGTGCCAGCAGCAGGGAACGGGGCGAAGCTTTCTTT
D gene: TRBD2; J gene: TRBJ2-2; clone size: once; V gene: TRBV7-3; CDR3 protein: CASRPGLAGGPGGELFF; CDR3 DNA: TGTGCCAGCAGACCGGGACTAGCGGGAGGGCCGGGCGGGGAGCTGTTTTTT
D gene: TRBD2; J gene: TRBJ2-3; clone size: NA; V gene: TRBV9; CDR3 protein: CASGTSGRGDTQYF; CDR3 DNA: TGTGCCAGCGGGACTAGCGGGAGGGGAGATACGCAGTATTTT
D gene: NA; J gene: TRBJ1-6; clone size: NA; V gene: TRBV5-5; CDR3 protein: CASSSGTRESAPLHF; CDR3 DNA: TGTGCCAGCAGCTCCGGCACCAGGGAGTCGGCACCCCTCCACTTT
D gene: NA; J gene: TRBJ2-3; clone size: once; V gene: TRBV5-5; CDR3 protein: CASSLEGLDTQYF; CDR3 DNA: TGTGCCAGCAGCTTGGAGGGACTGGATACGCAGTATTTT
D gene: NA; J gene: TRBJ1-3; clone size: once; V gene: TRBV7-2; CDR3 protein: CASSLEVSSGNTIYF; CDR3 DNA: TGTGCCAGCAGCTTAGAGGTATCGTCTGGAAACACCATATATTTT
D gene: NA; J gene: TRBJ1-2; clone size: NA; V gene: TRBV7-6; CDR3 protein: CASSGGYGYTF; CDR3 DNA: TGTGCCAGCAGCGGCGGCTATGGCTACACCTTC
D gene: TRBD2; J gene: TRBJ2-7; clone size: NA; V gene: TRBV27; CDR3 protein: CASRTSGTGSYEQYF; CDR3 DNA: TGTGCCAGTCGGACTAGCGGGACGGGCTCCTACGAGCAGTACTTC
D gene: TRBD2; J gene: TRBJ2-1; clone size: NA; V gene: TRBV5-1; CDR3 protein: CASSLGRGTSGSGVGNEQFF; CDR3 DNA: TGCGCCAGCAGCTTGGGGCGTGGGACTAGCGGGAGTGGGGTTGGAAATGAGCAGTTCTTC
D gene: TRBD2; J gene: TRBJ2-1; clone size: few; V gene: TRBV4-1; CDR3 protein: CASSHGGLARRSNEQFF; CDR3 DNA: TGCGCCAGCAGCCATGGCGGACTAGCGAGGAGAAGCAATGAGCAGTTCTTC
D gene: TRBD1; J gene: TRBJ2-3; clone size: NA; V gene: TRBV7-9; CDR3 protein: CASSLEGTGTDTQYF; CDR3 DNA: TGTGCCAGCAGCTTAGAGGGGACAGGAACAGATACGCAGTATTTT
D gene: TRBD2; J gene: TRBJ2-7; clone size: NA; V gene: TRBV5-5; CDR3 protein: CASSLEAVGLAGFEQYF; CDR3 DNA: TGTGCCAGCAGCTTGGAAGCGGTTGGACTAGCGGGATTCGAGCAGTACTTC
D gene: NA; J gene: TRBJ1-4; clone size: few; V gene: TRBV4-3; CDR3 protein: CASSQESRDNEKLFF; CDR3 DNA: TGCGCCAGCAGCCAAGAATCCAGGGATAATGAAAAACTGTTTTTT
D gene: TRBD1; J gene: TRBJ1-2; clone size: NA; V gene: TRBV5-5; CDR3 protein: CASSPSPRDRGLVDGYTF; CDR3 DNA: TGTGCCAGCAGCCCGAGCCCCCGGGACAGGGGGCTAGTAGATGGCTACACCTTC
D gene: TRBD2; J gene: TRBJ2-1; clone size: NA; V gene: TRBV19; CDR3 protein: CASSIARLAGGTSSYNEQFF; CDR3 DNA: TGTGCCAGTAGTATAGCGCGACTAGCGGGAGGTACAAGCTCCTACAATGAGCAGTTCTTC
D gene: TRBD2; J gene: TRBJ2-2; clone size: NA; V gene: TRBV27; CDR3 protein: CASSLGTSGSGELFF; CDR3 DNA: TGTGCCAGCAGCCTAGGGACTAGCGGGAGTGGGGAGCTGTTTTTT
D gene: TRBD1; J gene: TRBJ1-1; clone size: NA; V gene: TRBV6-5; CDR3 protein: CASSRDRGMNTEAFF; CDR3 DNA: TGTGCCAGCAGTCGGGACAGGGGCATGAACACTGAAGCTTTCTTT
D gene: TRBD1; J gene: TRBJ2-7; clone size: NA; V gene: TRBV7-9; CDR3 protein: CASSQTGTALSEQYF; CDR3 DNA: TGTGCCAGCAGCCAAACCGGGACAGCCCTTTCCGAGCAGTACTTC
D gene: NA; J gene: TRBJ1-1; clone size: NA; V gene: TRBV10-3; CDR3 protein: CAISEFGQGISNTEAFF; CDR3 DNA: TGTGCCATCAGTGAATTTGGGCAGGGGATTAGTAACACTGAAGCTTTCTTT
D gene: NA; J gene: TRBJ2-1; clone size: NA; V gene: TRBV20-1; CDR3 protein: CSASSNEQFF; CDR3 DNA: TGCAGTGCTAGTTCCAATGAGCAGTTCTTC
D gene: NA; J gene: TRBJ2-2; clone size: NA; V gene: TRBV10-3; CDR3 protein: CAISEGVQTGELFF; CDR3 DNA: TGTGCCATCAGTGAGGGCGTCCAAACCGGGGAGCTGTTTTTT